These 31 T cell receptor beta chains originate from one sample sequenced in a study of blood T cell repertoires in COVID-19. Assay used: immunoSEQ multiplex PCR; TCRdb lists only in-frame clones, some missing. The repertoire holds about 15,000 clones, with 80% to 90% as singletons. Material: peripheral blood. These receptors all stem from a human donor in a cohort sampled during active COVID-19.

The chain links TRBV6-2 or TRBV6-3 to TRBJ1-2, with TRBD1 as a possible D gene (5 bases). V was cut by 0 bases and J by 8 bases, with 16 bases left in between. CDR1 is MNHEY, CDR2 SVGEGT, per germline. The CDR3 runs 15 residues. In DNA, the CDR3 is TGTGCCAGCAGTTACTCGAGTGGGGCAGGTCGGGGCTACACCTTC. The encoded protein is CASSYSSGAGRGYTF.

This chain connects TRBV29-1 to TRBJ1-1; D is unresolved. There are 12 residues in the CDR3. Germline-derived CDR1 and CDR2 are SQVTM and ANQGSEA. Trimming removed 7 bases from V and 4 bases from J, with 13 bases in between. Here the CDR3 DNA reads TGCAGCGCCTCTTATGGCGGCACTGAAGCTTTCTTT. This codes for CSASYGGTEAFF.

The chain combines TRBV6-2 or TRBV6-3 with TRBJ2-3, with a tentative D call TRBD2 (5 bases). Germline CDR1 MNHEY, CDR2 SVGEGT. Trimming removed 2 bases from V and 1 base from J, with 13 bases in between. CDR3 length equals 16 residues. Written as DNA, the CDR3 is TGTGCCAGCAGTTACCGGGGTATCGAGGGCACAGATACGCAGTATTTT. Translating it yields CASSYRGIEGTDTQYF.

The count of this clone is one. The chain is built from TRBV2 and TRBJ2-5, with D tentatively TRBD2 (6 bases). The germline gives CDR1 SNHLY, CDR2 FYNNEI. Trimming stripped 7 bases from V and 5 bases from J, with 23 bases between. The CDR3 loop spans 16 amino acids. DNA for the CDR3: TGTGCCAGCACCGACCGATTGGGGGGAGGTGGGGAGACCCAGTACTTC. It encodes CASTDRLGGGGETQYF.

This clone has only a few counts. The chain recombines TRBV11-2 with TRBJ1-6; TRBD1 is a possible D gene (5 bases). In germline, CDR1 is SGHAT, CDR2 FQNNGV. V was trimmed by 0 bases and J by 7 bases, leaving 10 bases between them. This CDR3 has 15 amino acids. The CDR3 loop reads CASSLDQGGNSPLHF. The CDR3 region has the DNA TGTGCCAGCAGCTTAGATCAGGGAGGCAATTCACCCCTCCACTTT.

This rearrangement joins TRBV6-4 to TRBJ2-1; 9 nucleotides align to TRBD2. Unmatched junction bases numbered 9, after V lost 2 bases and J lost 7 bases. CDR1 MRHNA and CDR2 SNTAGT come from the germline V gene. The CDR3 has 16 residues. The CDR3 loop reads CASSDRGTSQANEQFF. The CDR3 DNA follows: TGTGCCAGCAGTGACCGTGGGACTAGCCAGGCAAATGAGCAGTTCTTC.

The V gene is TRBV24-1, the J gene TRBJ2-2; a weak D match, TRBD2 (6 bases). Germline V CDR1 and CDR2: KGHDR, SFDVKD. The CDR3 runs 12 residues. Trimming cost V 9 bases and J 7 bases, with 11 bases left between them. The DNA for the CDR3 is TGTGCCACCGGTAACGGGAGCGGGGAGCTGTTTTTT. Protein product: CATGNGSGELFF.

This sequence joins TRBV7-9 and TRBJ2-1; the match to TRBD2 covers 11 bases. The trim removed 5 bases at V and 4 bases at J, leaving 13 bases unmatched. Germline CDR1 is SEHNR and CDR2 is FQNEAQ (reference sequence). The CDR3 contains 18 residues. CDR3 DNA: TGTGCCAGCAGCCCAGGGGTTGGGACTAGCGGTCCTTACAATGAGCAGTTCTTC. It specifies CASSPGVGTSGPYNEQFF. The whole variable domain, remainder taken from reference TRBV7-9 and TRBJ2-1, is DTGVSQNPRHKITKRGQNVTFRCDPISEHNRLYWYRQTLGQGPEFLTYFQNEAQLEKSRLLSDRFSAERPKGSFSTLEIQRTEQGDSAMYLCASSPGVGTSGPYNEQFFGPGTRLTVL.

The chain couples TRBV18 to TRBJ2-2; 10 nucleotides align to TRBD1. After removal of 5 bases from V and 4 bases from J, the junction contained 7 bases not matched to a gene. Per the germline V gene, CDR1 is KGHSH and CDR2 is LQKENI. The length of the CDR3 is 16 residues. DNA for the CDR3: TGTGCCAGCTCAGCCGGACAGGGGGAGATCACCGGGGAGCTGTTTTTT. As protein: CASSAGQGEITGELFF. Looking up the rest from reference TRBV18 and TRBJ2-2 gives the full variable domain: NAGVMQNPRHLVRRRGQEARLRCSPMKGHSHVYWYRQLPEEGLKFMVYLQKENIIDESGMPKERFSAEFPKEGPSILRIQQVVRGDSAAYFCASSAGQGEITGELFFGEGSRLTVL.

The chain links TRBV7-9 to TRBJ2-1, with 9 bases aligning to TRBD2. The J segment lost 9 bases and the V segment lost 5 bases, leaving 11 bases of the junction unmatched. The CDR3 extends over 15 amino acids. Germline V gene data show CDR1 as SEHNR and CDR2 as FQNEAQ (reference sequence). The CDR3 loop reads CASSARREGLGEQFF. For the CDR3, the DNA is TGTGCCAGCAGCGCCCGGCGGGAGGGCCTTGGTGAGCAGTTCTTC.

This chain uses TRBV29-1 with TRBJ1-4; no clear D. The CDR3 extends over 16 amino acids. Germline lookup yields CDR1 SQVTM and CDR2 ANQGSEA. Between the trimmed V and J ends, which lost 0 bases and 0 bases, there was a span of 11 bases. This chain's CDR3 is CSVEDLEGATNEKLFF. The CDR3, as DNA: TGCAGCGTTGAAGATCTGGAGGGAGCAACTAATGAAAAACTGTTTTTT.

The chain combines TRBV6-4 with TRBJ1-1; a weak D match, TRBD1 (6 bases). The CDR3 sequence is 14 residues long. The V end lost 9 bases, the J end lost 0 bases, and 14 bases lay between the germline ends. Germline V CDR1 and CDR2: MRHNA, SNTAGT. CDR3 residues: CASRTVAMNTEAFF. In DNA form, the CDR3 reads TGTGCCAGTAGGACAGTCGCCATGAACACTGAAGCTTTCTTT.

V usage is TRBV5-1 and J usage is TRBJ2-5; 8 positions agree with TRBD1. The CDR3 is made up of 15 amino acids. Germline V lookup: CDR1 SGHRS, CDR2 YFSETQ. V trimming: 5 bases; J trimming: 5 bases; junction bases outside the gene matches: 11. CDR3 coding DNA: TGCGCCAGCAGACCTGCGACAGGGGCTGAGGAGACCCAGTACTTC. It specifies CASRPATGAEETQYF.

This chain joins TRBV28 and TRBJ1-2; D unresolved. CDR3 length: 15 residues. V shed 6 bases and J shed 5 bases, with 19 bases lying between them. CDR1 and CDR2 (germline): MDHEN, SYDVKM. The DNA of the CDR3 is TGTGCCAGCAGGCGGAGCCCCAGCTCCCCATATGGCTACACCTTC. Its protein is CASRRSPSSPYGYTF.

The chain combines TRBV5-4 with TRBJ2-7; 7 bases align to TRBD2. The CDR3 is made up of 14 amino acids. V lost 4 bases to trimming and J lost 5 bases; unmatched junction nucleotides: 9. The germline CDR1 and CDR2 sequences are SGHNT and YYREEE (reference sequence). CDR3 nucleotide sequence: TGTGCCAGCAGCATTACTAGCGCGAACGACGAGCAGTACTTC. Its translation: CASSITSANDEQYF.

The chain links TRBV6-5 to TRBJ1-1; 7 bases agree with TRBD1. Germline loops: CDR1 MNHEY, CDR2 SVGAGI. The length of the CDR3 is 15 residues. With V trimmed by 5 bases and J by 2 bases, 8 bases remained unmatched. The CDR3 spells CASSKSTGLNTEAFF. The CDR3 coding sequence is TGTGCCAGCAGTAAATCGACAGGGCTCAACACTGAAGCTTTCTTT.

The V gene is TRBV5-1, the J gene TRBJ2-3, with a possible D match to TRBD2 (6 bases). Germline CDR1 SGHRS, CDR2 YFSETQ. V lost 4 bases and J 0 bases, leaving 15 bases between the germline ends. CDR3 length: 16 amino acids. The chain's CDR3 is CASSEYGSGSTDTQYF. In nucleotides, the CDR3 is TGCGCCAGCAGCGAATATGGTAGCGGTAGCACAGATACGCAGTATTTT.

The chain links TRBV29-1 to TRBJ1-2; D unclear. Germline loops: CDR1 SQVTM, CDR2 ANQGSEA. CDR3 length: 13 amino acids. Trimming took 7 bases from V and 1 from J, leaving 13 bases between them. CDR3 coding DNA: TGCAGCGCCCCGGACGGGGTTAACTATGGCTACACCTTC. Protein sequence: CSAPDGVNYGYTF.

The genes are TRBV7-2 and TRBJ2-4; 9 bases line up with TRBD1. The CDR3 has 15 amino acids. J lost 4 bases, V lost 2 bases, and 3 bases had no gene match. CDR1 is SGHTA and CDR2 is FQGNSA in the germline V gene. The DNA of the CDR3 is TGTGCCAGCAGCTTATCAGGACAGGGGAAAAACATTCAGTACTTC. This gives the protein CASSLSGQGKNIQYF.

J is TRBJ2-7 and V is TRBV11-2, with D perhaps matching TRBD2 (6 bases). V was pared by 5 bases and J by 0 bases, with 11 bases between. The CDR3 loop spans 14 amino acids. CDR1 and CDR2 (germline): SGHAT, FQNNGV. The CDR3 region is CASSGTGVSYEQYF. CDR3 sequence (DNA): TGTGCCAGCAGCGGCACGGGGGTCTCCTACGAGCAGTACTTC. The full variable domain, completed using reference TRBV11-2 and TRBJ2-7, is EAGVAQSPRYKIIEKRQSVAFWCNPISGHATLYWYQQILGQGPKLLIQFQNNGVVDDSQLPKDRFSAERLKGVDSTLKIQPAKLEDSAVYLCASSGTGVSYEQYFGPGTRLTVT.

The V call is TRBV7-2, the J call TRBJ1-2; TRBD1 aligns across 8 bases. The CDR3 has 14 residues. Trimming removed 5 bases from V and 7 bases from J; junction bases left unmatched: 9. Per germline, CDR1 SGHTA and CDR2 FQGNSA. The CDR3 DNA reads as TGTGCCAGCAGCGCCCAGGACAGGGTCGGTGGCTACACCTTC. Amino acid sequence: CASSAQDRVGGYTF.

This clone came up a few times. The chain combines TRBV4-1 with TRBJ2-5; 8 bases are a match to TRBD2. The CDR3 covers 16 residues. V shed 0 bases, J shed 5 bases, and the junction held 8 bases outside the gene matches. Germline CDR1 MGHRA, CDR2 YSYEKL. CDR3 nucleotides: TGCGCCAGCAGCCAAGAGGCGAGCGGGAGTGGTGAGACCCAGTACTTC. The encoded protein is CASSQEASGSGETQYF.

This clone was seen just once. V and J are TRBV11-2 and TRBJ2-3; 7 nucleotides match TRBD1. The J segment lost 1 base and the V segment lost 6 bases, leaving 4 bases of the junction unmatched. The CDR3 has 14 amino acids. The germline CDR1 and CDR2 sequences are SGHAT and FQNNGV. Here the CDR3 reads CASRYDRGTDTQYF. Written as DNA, the CDR3 is TGTGCCAGCAGATACGACAGGGGCACAGATACGCAGTATTTT.

The chain carries TRBV25-1 and TRBJ2-3; weak D call: TRBD2 (6 bases). The CDR3 sequence is 15 residues long. Germline CDR1 MGHDK, CDR2 SYGVNS. Trimming left V 0 bases short and J 3 bases short, with 10 bases between. The CDR3 sequence is CASSEYAGSTDTQYF. The CDR3 DNA reads as TGTGCCAGCAGTGAATATGCGGGATCGACAGATACGCAGTATTTT.

The chain has TRBV5-1 and TRBJ2-2; 9 bases align to TRBD2. V was clipped by 0 bases and J by 7 bases; unmatched bases: 7. In germline, CDR1 is SGHRS, CDR2 YFSETQ. The CDR3 length is 16 residues. The chain's CDR3 is CASSLGASGMSGELFF. DNA for the CDR3: TGCGCCAGCAGCTTGGGGGCTAGCGGGATGAGCGGGGAGCTGTTTTTT.

The chain joins TRBV28 to TRBJ2-7; D may be TRBD1 (6 bases). The CDR3 sequence is 16 residues long. The germline V gene encodes CDR1 MDHEN and CDR2 SYDVKM. Deletions cut 2 bases from V and 6 bases from J, with 20 bases between. CDR3 coding DNA: TGTGCCAGCAGTTTACCTGGACAGCTAGGGATCGGCGAGCAGTACTTC. Its protein is CASSLPGQLGIGEQYF.

The chain carries TRBV30 and TRBJ1-3, with 8 bases that match TRBD1. Per the germline V gene, CDR1 is GTSNPN and CDR2 is SVGIG (reference sequence). V lost 5 bases, J lost 4 bases, and 4 bases stayed unmatched. The CDR3 spans 13 residues. CDR3 nucleotide sequence: TGTGCCTGGGACCGGGACAGGGGAAACACCATATATTTT. This translates into CAWDRDRGNTIYF.

This chain links TRBV3-1 (or the pseudogene TRBV3-2) with TRBJ2-7, with TRBD2 matching over 12 bases. Germline CDR1 LGHDT, CDR2 YNNKEL (reference sequence). The CDR3 is made up of 16 amino acids. V lost 3 bases, J lost 2 bases, and 5 bases stayed unmatched. CDR3: CASSHPRTSGTYEQYF. The CDR3, as DNA: TGTGCCAGCAGCCACCCTCGGACTAGCGGGACCTACGAGCAGTACTTC.

The rearrangement joins TRBV28 to TRBJ2-4; D gene ambiguous. The V end was cut by 6 bases, the J end by 13 bases, with 10 bases between. In germline, CDR1 is MDHEN, CDR2 SYDVKM. The CDR3 covers 10 residues. The CDR3 sequence: CASSGPRQYF. CDR3 bases: TGTGCCAGCAGCGGTCCCCGGCAGTACTTC.

This rearrangement joins TRBV28 to TRBJ2-7, with no clear D. CDR1 and CDR2 (germline): MDHEN, SYDVKM. V dropped 3 bases and J dropped 3 bases, with 6 bases sitting between them. CDR3 size: 12 residues. The CDR3 DNA reads as TGTGCCAGCAGTTTTTTAGACTACGAGCAGTACTTC. This sequence encodes CASSFLDYEQYF.

The chain has TRBV27 and TRBJ2-1, with 12 nucleotides matching TRBD2. V trimming: 2 bases; J trimming: 4 bases; junction bases outside the gene matches: 9. Germline values: CDR1 MNHEY, CDR2 SMNVEV (reference sequence). CDR3 size: 18 residues. The CDR3 sequence: CASSLHKTSGSLYNEQFF. In DNA form, the CDR3 reads TGTGCCAGCAGTTTACACAAGACTAGCGGGAGCCTATACAATGAGCAGTTCTTC.